This paragraph covers one TCR beta chain sequence. This record belongs to a study of T-cell memory formation after mild COVID-19. TCRdb re-called the 5' RACE reads through MiXCR, storing one row per CDR3 protein. The table shows 450,000 to 650,000 distinct CDR3 sequences, with less than 25% occurring only once. This sequence originates from an adult woman who had mild COVID-19 (a few samples of this study predate the infection). Cell type and time point are not known. The specimen was PBMCs or a T cell subset sorted from them (not recorded which).

CDR3 DNA sequence: TGCAGTGCCACGTCCGGGGTGGGCTCCTACGAGCAGTACTTC. This gives the protein CSATSGVGSYEQYF. The chain joins TRBV20-1 to TRBJ2-7; D might be TRBD2 (5 bases). CDR3 length: 14 amino acids. Trimming cost V 6 bases and J 0 bases, with 15 bases left between them. CDR1 is DFQATT and CDR2 is SNEGSKA in the germline V gene (reference sequence).